The clone carrying this T cell receptor (beta chain) was detected many times. The TCRbeta library incorporated unique molecular identifiers. Each CDR3 protein gets one entry after TCRdb re-called the PCR reads with MiXCR. Among 70,000 to 95,000 distinct CDR3 sequences listed, 9% to 15% were seen once. This sample is drawn from a study of T-cell reconstitution after alpha-beta-depleted transplantation in children. V was pared by 3 bases and J by 7 bases, with 6 bases of the junction left unmatched. The CDR3 runs 15 residues. The germline CDR1 and CDR2 sequences are SNHLY and FYNNEI. Specimen: PBMCs from the stem cell graft donor, collected from the stem cell graft. This clonotype was obtained from a human donor who donated a stem cell graft to a child with inherited bone marrow failure. The chain employs TRBV2 and TRBJ1-5; 10 bases match TRBD1. The CDR3 nucleotides read TGTGCCAGCAGTGAGGGGGTGACAGGGGGCCAGCCCCAGCATTTT. It encodes CASSEGVTGGQPQHF.